The rows below give T cell receptor beta chains drawn from one sample of a study of OX40 agonist ivuxolimab in advanced cancers. Libraries were prepared by immunoSEQ multiplex PCR; TCRdb keeps only in-frame clonotypes and omits some of them. The repertoire holds 90,000 to 150,000 clones, around 87% seen once, with around 0.57% in the top ten. Sequences were derived from CD4+ or CD8+ T cells sorted from blood, sampled in a trial of the OX40 agonist ivuxolimab. All receptors come from an adult with an advanced solid tumor such as melanoma, head and neck, liver or kidney cancer. CDR3s include the opening cysteine and the closing phenylalanine or tryptophan. D genes are given only for firm matches. Expanded clones are given a class, and other clones once, few, many or no size at all.

>-|-|TRBV28|TRBJ2-1
TGTGCCAGCAGTTTCTACCTCCTCTCCGGCAATGAGCAGTTCTTC
CASSFYLLSGNEQFF
>once|-|TRBV2|TRBJ2-5
TGTGCCAGCAGCCAGACTTTTATCCAAGAGACCCAGTACTTC
CASSQTFIQETQYF
>-|TRBD1|TRBV2|TRBJ2-1
TGTGCCAGCATCAGTGACAGGGGGCAAGATGAGCAGTTCTTC
CASISDRGQDEQFF
>few|-|TRBV30|TRBJ1-4
TGTGCCTGGCGGGGGAATGAAAAACTGTTTTTT
CAWRGNEKLFF
>-|-|TRBV1|TRBJ2-1
TGCACCAGCAGCTGGGACAGCTGGGAGCAGGATGAGCAGTTCTTC
CTSSWDSWEQDEQFF
>-|TRBD2|TRBV7-2|TRBJ2-3
TGTGCCAGCCTGCGGACTAGCATCGAGGATACGCAGTATTTT
CASLRTSIEDTQYF
>-|TRBD1|TRBV18|TRBJ2-3
TGTGCCAGCTCACTTATGACAGGGAATGATGCAGATACGCAGTATTTT
CASSLMTGNDADTQYF
>-|-|TRBV7-2|TRBJ1-2
TGTGCCAGCAGCTTAAGTACGGAAGCGGGGCGCTATGGCTACACCTTC
CASSLSTEAGRYGYTF
>-|TRBD1|TRBV28|TRBJ2-7
TGTGCCAGCAGGGGACAGGGACAGTACGAGCAGTACTTC
CASRGQGQYEQYF
>-|-|TRBV19|TRBJ1-1
TGTGCCAGTAGTATAGTGCCAGGGTATGGAGGGTCTGAAGCTTTCTTT
CASSIVPGYGGSEAFF
>-|TRBD1|TRBV5-8|TRBJ2-5
TGTGCCAGCAGCAGGGGACAGGGTCAAGAGACCCAGTACTTC
CASSRGQGQETQYF
>-|TRBD2|TRBV6-6|TRBJ2-7
TGTGCCAGCAGTTACTTACTAGCGGGGGGCAAAGACGAGCAGTACTTC
CASSYLLAGGKDEQYF
>-|TRBD1|TRBV2|TRBJ1-1
TGTGCCAGCAGTGGGTACAGGGGGGTCACTGAAGCTTTCTTT
CASSGYRGVTEAFF
>-|-|TRBV11-2|TRBJ1-3
TGTGCCAGCAGCTTAGGGGGCCCCTCTGGAAACACCATATATTTT
CASSLGGPSGNTIYF
>-|TRBD1|TRBV11-2|TRBJ1-3
TGTGCCAGCAGCCCCGACAGGGGGAGAGACACCATATATTTT
CASSPDRGRDTIYF
>-|-|TRBV19|TRBJ1-1
TGTGCCAGTAGTACCCAGAGGAACACTGAAGCTTTCTTT
CASSTQRNTEAFF
>-|-|TRBV28|TRBJ1-5
TGTGCCAGCCTTCCCCCCTCGGCGGGCAATCAGCCCCAGCATTTT
CASLPPSAGNQPQHF
>-|-|TRBV6-5|TRBJ1-3
TGTGCCAGCAGTTACATGGGAGGTGGAAACACCATATATTTT
CASSYMGGGNTIYF
>-|-|TRBV30|TRBJ1-6
TGTGCCTGGACCAGGGAAGAGGGTTCACCCCTCCACTTT
CAWTREEGSPLHF
>-|TRBD2|TRBV9|TRBJ2-1
TGTGCCAGCAGCGTAGAGTTAGCGGGGGTGGAGCAGTTCTTC
CASSVELAGVEQFF
>-|-|TRBV7-9|TRBJ2-7
TGTGCCAGCAGCTTAGATGGGATTGAGAGCTACGAGCAGTACTTC
CASSLDGIESYEQYF
>-|-|TRBV9|TRBJ1-4
TGTGCCAGCAGCGAGACAGCGAGTAATGAAAAACTGTTTTTT
CASSETASNEKLFF
>-|TRBD1|TRBV18|TRBJ2-1
TGTGCCAGCTCACCAGGGACAGGGAACTACAATGAGCAGTTCTTC
CASSPGTGNYNEQFF
>-|-|TRBV5-1|TRBJ2-2
TGCGCCAGCAGCTTGGCGGGGAAAGGCACCGGGGAGCTGTTTTTT
CASSLAGKGTGELFF
>-|-|TRBV19|TRBJ1-6
TGTGCCAGTAGTTCGACGGGACTCCTCGGAAGATCACCCCTCCACTTT
CASSSTGLLGRSPLHF
>-|-|TRBV19|TRBJ1-2
TGTGCCAGTAGTACCATCTCAGGGGTATCCGATGGCTACACCTTC
CASSTISGVSDGYTF
>-|TRBD2|TRBV5-4|TRBJ2-1
TGTGCCAGCAGACCGGCTACGGGGGGGGACAATGAGCAGTTCTTC
CASRPATGGDNEQFF
>-|-|TRBV5-1|TRBJ2-7
TGCGCCAGCAGCTTGGGTACCATTCGGGGGACCGAGCAGTACTTC
CASSLGTIRGTEQYF
>-|-|TRBV28|TRBJ1-1
TGTGCCAGTACAGGAGGGGGGACTGAAGCTTTCTTT
CASTGGGTEAFF
>-|-|TRBV18|TRBJ2-5
TGTGCCAGCTCACCCCCGGTGGGGGAAGGGCAAGAGACCCAGTACTTC
CASSPPVGEGQETQYF
>-|TRBD1|TRBV6-6|TRBJ2-7
TGTGCCAGCACCGGAGGGGACAGGGGCCCCTACGAGCAGTACTTC
CASTGGDRGPYEQYF
>-|-|TRBV7-2|TRBJ2-3
TGTGCCAGCAGCTTGCAGAACACAGATACGCAGTATTTT
CASSLQNTDTQYF
>-|TRBD1|TRBV4-3|TRBJ1-1
TGCGCCAGCAGCCAAGCCCCCGGACAGGGTCCGAACACTGAAGCTTTCTTT
CASSQAPGQGPNTEAFF
>-|-|TRBV6-4|TRBJ2-3
TGTGCCAGCAGTGCCGTGGTCACAGATACGCAGTATTTT
CASSAVVTDTQYF
>-|-|TRBV6-1|TRBJ1-5
TGTGCCAGCAGGACACATTATAGCAATCAGCCCCAGCATTTT
CASRTHYSNQPQHF
>-|-|TRBV30|TRBJ2-2
TGTGCCTGGTCGGTGTGGACGGGTAACACCGGGGAGCTGTTTTTT
CAWSVWTGNTGELFF
>-|-|TRBV18|TRBJ2-2
TGTGCCAGCTCACCGAACACCGGGGAGCTGTTTTTT
CASSPNTGELFF
>-|TRBD1|TRBV14|TRBJ1-2
TGTGCCAGCAGCATCTATGGGACAGGGGCCAAGGGGTACTATGGCTACACCTTC
CASSIYGTGAKGYYGYTF
>once|-|TRBV6-1|TRBJ2-7
TGTGCCAGCAGTCCCCTTAGCTACGAGCAGTACTTC
CASSPLSYEQYF
>-|-|TRBV21-1|TRBJ2-7
TGTGCCAGCAGCAAAGTAGAGGACAGGGAATACGAGCAGTACTTC
CASSKVEDREYEQYF
>few|-|TRBV30|TRBJ2-5
TGTGCCTGGAGTGCTAGCTCGGAGACCCAGTACTTC
CAWSASSETQYF
>-|-|TRBV7-2|TRBJ2-6
TGTGCCAGCAGCCCACAGGCCGGCGTCCTGACTTTC
CASSPQAGVLTF
>-|-|TRBV4-3|TRBJ1-3
TGCGCCAGCAGCCAAGATTTTAGGGGGTTTGGAAACACCATATATTTT
CASSQDFRGFGNTIYF
>-|-|TRBV7-3|TRBJ1-1
TGTGCCAGCTCTGTCAGTCGGGGCACTGAAGCTTTCTTT
CASSVSRGTEAFF
>-|-|TRBV28|TRBJ2-7
TGTGCCAGCAGTTCAGGGGCCCTCGTCGATGATTACGAGCAGTACTTC
CASSSGALVDDYEQYF
>-|-|TRBV28|TRBJ2-6
TGTGCCAGCAGACAGGGTCTAAACTCTGGGGCCAACGTCCTGACTTTC
CASRQGLNSGANVLTF
>-|-|TRBV5-5|TRBJ1-3
TGTGCCAGCAGCTGGGTGGTGCGAGACACCATATATTTT
CASSWVVRDTIYF
>-|TRBD2|TRBV2|TRBJ2-3
TGTGCCAGCAGTCAACGGACTAGCGGGGGGGCCGATACGCAGTATTTT
CASSQRTSGGADTQYF
>-|-|TRBV7-2|TRBJ1-5
TGTGCCAGCAGCTGGACGGGCAATCAGCCCCAGCATTTT
CASSWTGNQPQHF
>-|-|TRBV18|TRBJ1-2
TGTGTCAGCTCACCCCGGGACGTAAGCCTCCAAGGCTACACCTTC
CVSSPRDVSLQGYTF
>-|-|TRBV28|TRBJ1-5
TGTGCCAGCAGTTTTACAGGGAAGGGTTATCAGCCCCAGCATTTT
CASSFTGKGYQPQHF